This T cell receptor beta chain was found in a study of early T cells in non-severe SARS-CoV-2 infection. Study context: The chains were unpaired, and the sequenced material was bulk RNA from unsorted whole blood. Whole-study results and caveats: Lookups in VDJdb leaned toward anti-spike CD8 responses and missed private and CD4 specificities.

The library protocol tagged individual cDNA molecules with unique molecular identifiers. TCRdb called the 5' RACE reads again in MiXCR, with one record for every CDR3 protein. Of some 46,000 distinct CDR3 sequences listed, about a tenth are singletons. V was pared by 6 bases and J by 11 bases, with 20 bases between. The CDR3 is 14 amino acids. CDR1 is MNHEY and CDR2 is SVGEGT in the germline V gene. The sample holds many counts of this clonotype. The antigen remains undetermined. Sequencing used whole blood. J is TRBJ2-1 and V is TRBV6-2 or TRBV6-3, with D possibly TRBD2 on 6 matching bases. This receptor was identified in an adult who was a healthcare worker with PCR-confirmed SARS-CoV-2 infection or an uninfected control (not recorded which). The CDR3 nucleotides read TGTGCCAGCAGATCGGGACTCCAATTGGGCCAGCAGTTCTTC. Translation gives CASRSGLQLGQQFF.